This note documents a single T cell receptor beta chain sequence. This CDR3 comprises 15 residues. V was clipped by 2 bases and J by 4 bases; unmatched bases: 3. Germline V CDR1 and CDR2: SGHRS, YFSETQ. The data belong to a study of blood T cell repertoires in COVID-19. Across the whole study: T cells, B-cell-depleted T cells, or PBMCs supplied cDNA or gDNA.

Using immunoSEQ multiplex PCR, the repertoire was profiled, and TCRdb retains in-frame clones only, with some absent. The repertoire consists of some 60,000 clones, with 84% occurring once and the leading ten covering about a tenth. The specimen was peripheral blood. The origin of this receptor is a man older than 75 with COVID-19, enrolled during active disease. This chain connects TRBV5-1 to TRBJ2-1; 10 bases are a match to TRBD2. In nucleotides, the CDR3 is TGCGCCAGCAGCTTCTTTAGCGGGAGGTACAATGAGCAGTTCTTC. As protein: CASSFFSGRYNEQFF.